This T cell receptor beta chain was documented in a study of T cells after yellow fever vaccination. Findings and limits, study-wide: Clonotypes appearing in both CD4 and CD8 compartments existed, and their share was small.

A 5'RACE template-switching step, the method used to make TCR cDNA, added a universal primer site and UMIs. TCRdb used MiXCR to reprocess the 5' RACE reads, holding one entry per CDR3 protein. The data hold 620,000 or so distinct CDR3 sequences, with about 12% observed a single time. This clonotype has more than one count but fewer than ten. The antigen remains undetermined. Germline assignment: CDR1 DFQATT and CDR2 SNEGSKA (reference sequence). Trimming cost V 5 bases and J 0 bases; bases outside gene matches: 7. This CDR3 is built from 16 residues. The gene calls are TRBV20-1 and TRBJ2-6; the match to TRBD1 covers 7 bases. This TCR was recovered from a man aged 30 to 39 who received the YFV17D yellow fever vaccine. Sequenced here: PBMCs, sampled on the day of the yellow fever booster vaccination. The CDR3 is CSASLQGLSGANVLTF. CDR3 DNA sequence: TGCAGTGCTTCCCTACAGGGGCTCTCTGGGGCCAACGTCCTGACTTTC.